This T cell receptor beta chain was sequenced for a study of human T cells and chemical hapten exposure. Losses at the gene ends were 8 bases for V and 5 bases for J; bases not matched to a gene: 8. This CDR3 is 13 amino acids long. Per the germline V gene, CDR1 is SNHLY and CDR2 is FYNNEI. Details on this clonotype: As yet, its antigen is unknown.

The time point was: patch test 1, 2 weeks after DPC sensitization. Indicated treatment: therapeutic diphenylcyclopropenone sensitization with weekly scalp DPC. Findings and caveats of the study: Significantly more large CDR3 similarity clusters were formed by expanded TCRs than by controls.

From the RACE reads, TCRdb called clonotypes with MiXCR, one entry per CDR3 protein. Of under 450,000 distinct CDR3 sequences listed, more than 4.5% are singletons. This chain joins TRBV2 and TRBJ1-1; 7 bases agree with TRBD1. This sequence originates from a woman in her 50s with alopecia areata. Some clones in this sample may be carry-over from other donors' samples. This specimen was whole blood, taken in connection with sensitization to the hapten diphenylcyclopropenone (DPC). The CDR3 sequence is CASGRGLRTEAFF. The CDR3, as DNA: TGTGCCAGCGGAAGGGGGCTGCGAACTGAAGCTTTCTTT.